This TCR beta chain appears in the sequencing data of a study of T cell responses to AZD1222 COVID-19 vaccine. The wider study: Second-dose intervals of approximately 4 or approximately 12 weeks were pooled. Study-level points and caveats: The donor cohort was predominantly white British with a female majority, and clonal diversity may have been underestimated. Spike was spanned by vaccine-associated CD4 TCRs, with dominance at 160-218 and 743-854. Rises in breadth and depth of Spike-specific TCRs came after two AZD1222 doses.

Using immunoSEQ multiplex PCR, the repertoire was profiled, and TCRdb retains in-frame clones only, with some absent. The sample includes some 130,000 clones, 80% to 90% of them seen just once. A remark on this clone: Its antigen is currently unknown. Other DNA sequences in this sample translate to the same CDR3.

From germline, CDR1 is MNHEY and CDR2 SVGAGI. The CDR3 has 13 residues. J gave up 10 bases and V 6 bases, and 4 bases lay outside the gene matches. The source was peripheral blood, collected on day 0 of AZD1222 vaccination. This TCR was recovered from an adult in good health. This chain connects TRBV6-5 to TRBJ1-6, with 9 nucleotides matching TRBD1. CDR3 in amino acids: CASRGTGSSPLHF. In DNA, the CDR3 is TGTGCCAGCAGGGGGACAGGGAGCTCACCCCTCCACTTT.